Each of the 20 T cell receptor beta chains below was sequenced from the same sample in a study of blood T cell repertoires in COVID-19 (dated by TCRdb to about 2020). Libraries came from the immunoSEQ multiplex PCR assay. Imported from immuneACCESS, the table was reduced by TCRdb to in-frame sequences with V and J called. These copies leave out some clones; in studies compared against another copy, an unresolved V gene accounts for under half, and the cause of the remainder is not known. In this sample the table shows over 80,000 clones, 87% of which occur a single time. The ten largest clonotypes hold around 20% of the sample. Sequencing used peripheral blood. The source is a human donor in a cohort sampled during active COVID-19.

The chain carries TRBV4-3 and TRBJ2-7, with 7 bases lining up with TRBD2. This CDR3 comprises 15 residues. V lost 0 bases, J lost 6 bases, and 8 bases stayed unmatched. Germline lookup yields CDR1 LGHNA and CDR2 YSLEER. The CDR3 loop is CASSQDWGGTAEQYF. As DNA, the CDR3 is TGCGCCAGCAGCCAAGATTGGGGGGGGACCGCCGAGCAGTACTTC.

This clone has just one count. The gene calls are TRBV5-4 and TRBJ1-2; no firm D call. The CDR3 loop spans 14 amino acids. V shed 2 bases and J shed 4 bases, with 12 bases lying between them. Germline V gene data show CDR1 as SGHNT and CDR2 as YYREEE (reference sequence). In DNA form, the CDR3 reads TGTGCCAGCAGCTTTATTGGGAGTAGCTATGGCTACACCTTC. It encodes CASSFIGSSYGYTF.

This clone was found once. This rearrangement joins TRBV29-1 to TRBJ2-1; 11 nucleotides match TRBD2. The CDR3 runs 17 residues. Germline V gene sequence: CDR1 SQVTM, CDR2 ANQGSEA. Trimming removed 3 bases from V and 7 bases from J; junction bases left unmatched: 14. The DNA for the CDR3 is TGCAGCGTTGACCCTAGCGGGAGGATCCCCTCTGCGAATGAGCAGTTCTTC. Its protein product is CSVDPSGRIPSANEQFF.

This clone has a handful of counts. The chain couples TRBV7-2 to TRBJ1-5, with D perhaps TRBD1 (6 bases). The germline V gene has CDR1 SGHTA and CDR2 FQGNSA. Trimming shortened V by 0 bases and J by 9 bases, and 18 bases separated the two germline ends. The CDR3 runs to 16 residues. CDR3 coding DNA: TGTGCCAGCAGCTTAGCGGGGGGGCGCATCTCTCGGCCCCAGCATTTT. Amino acids: CASSLAGGRISRPQHF. The whole variable domain, filled in from reference TRBV7-2 and TRBJ1-5, reads GAGVSQSPSNKVTEKGKDVELRCDPISGHTALYWYRQSLGQGLEFLIYFQGNSAPDKSGLPSDRFSAERTGGSVSTLTIQRTQQEDSAVYLCASSLAGGRISRPQHFGDGTRLSIL.

The rearrangement links TRBV19 to TRBJ2-1, with 9 bases matching TRBD2. CDR1 is LNHDA and CDR2 is SQIVND in the germline V gene (reference sequence). Unmatched junction bases numbered 6, after V lost 3 bases and J lost 6 bases. This CDR3 spans 15 amino acids. CDR3: CASSILVLAGNEQFF. DNA for the CDR3: TGTGCCAGTAGTATTTTGGTACTAGCGGGCAATGAGCAGTTCTTC.

This chain uses TRBV5-4 with TRBJ2-7, with 7 bases identical to TRBD2. Trimming removed 1 base from V and 6 bases from J; junction bases left unmatched: 13. The V gene's germline CDR1 is SGHNT and CDR2 YYREEE (reference sequence). The CDR3 spans 16 residues. Here the CDR3 DNA reads TGTGCCAGCAGCTTGTTTGGCGGGAGATCGGGTCTCGAGCAGTACTTC. Translation gives CASSLFGGRSGLEQYF.

This chain uses TRBV24-1 with TRBJ2-3; no reliable D call. V lost 4 bases and J 0 bases, leaving 13 bases between the germline ends. From germline, CDR1 is KGHDR and CDR2 SFDVKD. This CDR3 is 16 amino acids long. Written as DNA, the CDR3 is TGTGCCACCAGTGACCAGAGGAGAGCTAGCACAGATACGCAGTATTTT. This gives the protein CATSDQRRASTDTQYF.

J is TRBJ2-3 and V is TRBV6-1, with a possible D match to TRBD2 (5 bases). Germline CDR1 and CDR2: MNHNS and SASEGT. The CDR3 covers 15 residues. The V end was cut by 2 bases, the J end by 6 bases, with 15 bases between. CDR3 sequence reads: CASSEIGSWADTQYF. The CDR3 DNA follows: TGTGCCAGCAGTGAAATAGGGAGCTGGGCCGATACGCAGTATTTT.

V is TRBV27 and J is TRBJ2-7; D perhaps matches TRBD2 (5 bases). Trimming took 8 bases from V and 3 from J, leaving 14 bases between them. Germline CDR1 reads MNHEY; CDR2 reads SMNVEV (reference sequence). This CDR3 comprises 13 residues. The CDR3 DNA reads TGTGCCAGCGGTCTGCGGGCGCACTACGAGCAGTACTTC. Its protein product is CASGLRAHYEQYF.

This clone was seen only once. The chain has TRBV19 and TRBJ2-7; 12 nucleotides align to TRBD1. CDR1 is LNHDA, CDR2 SQIVND, per germline (reference sequence). CDR3 size: 15 residues. After removal of 3 bases from V and 6 bases from J, the junction contained 6 bases not matched to a gene. The CDR3 spells CASSIGDRGLSEQYF. The CDR3 DNA follows: TGTGCCAGTAGTATTGGGGACAGGGGGCTATCCGAGCAGTACTTC. The complete variable domain, with remaining parts taken from reference TRBV19 and TRBJ2-7, reads DGGITQSPKYLFRKEGQNVTLSCEQNLNHDAMYWYRQDPGQGLRLIYYSQIVNDFQKGDIAEGYSVSREKKESFPLTVTSAQKNPTAFYLCASSIGDRGLSEQYFGPGTRLTVT.

The chain is built from TRBV19 and TRBJ1-3, with unresolved D. Germline loops: CDR1 LNHDA, CDR2 SQIVND (reference sequence). V lost 3 bases and J 1 base, leaving 10 bases between the germline ends. There are 15 residues in the CDR3. CDR3 DNA sequence: TGTGCCAGTAGTATCAAGTCAGAATCTGGAAACACCATATATTTT. Protein sequence: CASSIKSESGNTIYF.

The chain recombines TRBV5-8 with TRBJ2-3; the match to TRBD1 covers 8 bases. With 4 bases clipped from V and 2 bases from J, the junction kept 9 bases outside the gene matches. This CDR3 is built from 16 residues. Germline values: CDR1 SGHTS, CDR2 YDEGEE. This CDR3 reads CASSPGQGSYTDTQYF. The CDR3, as DNA: TGTGCCAGCAGCCCCGGACAGGGCTCCTACACAGATACGCAGTATTTT. Complete variable domain (other parts from reference TRBV5-8 and TRBJ2-3): EAGVTQSPTHLIKTRGQQATLRCSPISGHTSVYWYQQALGLGLQFLLWYDEGEERNRGNFPPRFSGRQFPNYSSELNVNALELEDSALYLCASSPGQGSYTDTQYFGPGTRLTVL.

This clone has more than one count but fewer than ten. The V and J genes are TRBV28 and TRBJ1-2, with D possibly TRBD1 on 5 matching bases. The germline CDR1 and CDR2 sequences are MDHEN and SYDVKM. The CDR3 runs to 17 residues. The V gene lost 7 bases and the J gene lost 2 bases, with 23 bases spanning the gap. CDR3 sequence (DNA): TGTGCCAGCACCGACCGGGACTACCCATCCTGGAACTATGGCTACACCTTC. Translating it yields CASTDRDYPSWNYGYTF.

This chain links TRBV28 with TRBJ1-5, with 7 bases matching TRBD1. The CDR3 runs to 18 residues. V was clipped by 3 bases and J by 0 bases; unmatched bases: 11. Germline CDR1 reads MDHEN; CDR2 reads SYDVKM. CDR3 nucleotides: TGTGCCAGCAGTTTGCCCGGGACAGTACGACCTAGCAATCAGCCCCAGCATTTT. Translation: CASSLPGTVRPSNQPQHF.

This chain joins TRBV5-6 and TRBJ2-4, with no clear D. From germline, CDR1 is SGHDT and CDR2 YYEEEE. Trimming took off 1 base at V and 8 bases at J, with 10 bases between the two ends. The CDR3 consists of 13 residues. The chain's CDR3 is CASSLLIVDIQYF. CDR3 nucleotides: TGTGCCAGCAGCTTGTTAATAGTGGACATTCAGTACTTC.

The chain employs TRBV15 and TRBJ2-4; the match to TRBD2 covers 7 bases. Germline V gives CDR1 LNHNV, CDR2 YYDKDF (reference sequence). This CDR3 is 16 amino acids long. The J segment lost 0 bases and the V segment lost 4 bases, leaving 6 bases of the junction unmatched. The DNA for the CDR3 is TGTGCCACCAGCAAACCGGGAGGAGTAGCCAAAAACATTCAGTACTTC. Translation gives CATSKPGGVAKNIQYF.

This chain joins TRBV7-9 and TRBJ2-1, with no clear D. Trimming cost V 5 bases and J 0 bases, with 8 bases left between them. Germline-derived CDR1 and CDR2 are SEHNR and FQNEAQ (reference sequence). The CDR3 has 14 amino acids. The CDR3 DNA sequence: TGTGCCAGCAGCCTGCTGAGCTCCTACAATGAGCAGTTCTTC. As protein: CASSLLSSYNEQFF.

The V gene is TRBV6-2 or TRBV6-3, the J gene TRBJ2-5, with D maybe TRBD2 (6 bases). With the DNA end fitting TRBJ2-7 better, the J assignment may be wrong. Germline-derived CDR1 and CDR2 are MNHEY and SVGEGT. CDR3 size: 15 residues. The CDR3 nucleotides are TGTGCCAGCAGTGGACTCACGGGGGTCGTAGGCGAGCAGTACTTC. It encodes CASSGLTGVVGEQYF.

The chain carries TRBV28 and TRBJ2-7; 8 positions agree with TRBD1. Germline lookup yields CDR1 MDHEN and CDR2 SYDVKM. V dropped 8 bases and J dropped 3; count of bases not matched to a gene: 12. This CDR3 region has 15 residues. This chain's CDR3 is CASGRTGPGIYEQYF. CDR3 in DNA: TGTGCCAGCGGGAGGACAGGGCCAGGGATCTACGAGCAGTACTTC.

J is TRBJ1-1 and V is TRBV4-1; no reliable D call. Trimming stripped 0 bases from V and 0 bases from J, with 17 bases between. The CDR3 spans 18 residues. Germline assignment: CDR1 MGHRA and CDR2 YSYEKL. This CDR3 reads CASSQDAGLFLMNTEAFF. The CDR3 DNA is TGCGCCAGCAGCCAAGACGCCGGACTGTTTCTCATGAACACTGAAGCTTTCTTT.